The clone carrying this T cell receptor (beta chain) was found a few times. The CDR3 spans 18 residues. Trimming took 7 bases from V and 4 from J, leaving 23 bases between them. Per the germline V gene, CDR1 is MNHNS and CDR2 is SASEGT. MiXCR was run by TCRdb on the 5' RACE reads, yielding one entry per CDR3 protein. The table lists around 590,000 distinct CDR3 sequences, 9% to 15% of them singletons, with 15% in the top ten. These data come from a study of T cells after yellow fever vaccination. The material sequenced was PBMCs, taken on the day of the yellow fever booster vaccination. This receptor was identified in a young man who received the YFV17D yellow fever vaccine. The chain has TRBV6-1 and TRBJ2-6; D perhaps matches TRBD2 (6 bases). CDR3 sequence: CASIQGGASGAGANVLTF. The DNA for the CDR3 is TGTGCCAGCATCCAAGGCGGGGCCTCTGGAGCAGGGGCCAACGTCCTGACTTTC.